The 30 T cell receptor beta chains below come from one sample, sequenced in a study of TIL therapy for anti-PD-1-resistant metastatic lung cancer. Time point indicated: pre-treatment sample, taken before nivolumab and TIL therapy. The immunoSEQ assay was v3. Generated by immunoSEQ multiplex PCR, the TCRdb table keeps only in-frame clones and is missing some. The sample lists tens of thousands of clones, around 79% occurring once. Sequencing was performed on blood, taken at baseline. These receptors were obtained from a man aged 65 to 85 with non-small cell lung cancer.

The genes are TRBV29-1 and TRBJ1-1, with TRBD1 identical over 8 bases. Per germline, CDR1 SQVTM and CDR2 ANQGSEA. J was trimmed by 7 bases and V by 6 bases; bases with no gene match: 7. This CDR3 region has 12 residues. The CDR3 coding sequence is TGCAGCGTAGGACAGGGAGGGAATGAAGCTTTCTTT. Translating it yields CSVGQGGNEAFF.

CDR3 loop: CASSPRENSYNEQFF. The DNA for the CDR3 is TGCGCCAGCAGCCCCCGGGAGAACTCCTACAATGAGCAGTTCTTC. V and J are TRBV5-1 and TRBJ2-1, with a tentative D call TRBD2 (6 bases). V was clipped by 4 bases and J by 0 bases, with 11 bases between them. CDR1 and CDR2 (germline): SGHRS, YFSETQ. CDR3 length: 15 residues.

This sequence joins TRBV19 and TRBJ2-2, with a possible D match to TRBD1 (6 bases). Germline values: CDR1 LNHDA, CDR2 SQIVND (reference sequence). The length of the CDR3 is 14 residues. The germline V and J ends were trimmed by 6 bases and 1 base, with 9 bases remaining between them. The CDR3 region has the DNA TGTGCCAGTAGCCGGGGACAGAACACCGGGGAGCTGTTTTTT. Its translation is CASSRGQNTGELFF.

This chain links TRBV7-3 with TRBJ2-1, with 14 bases aligning to TRBD2. V trimming: 2 bases; J trimming: 10 bases; junction bases outside the gene matches: 7. The CDR3 extends over 16 amino acids. CDR1 and CDR2 from the germline V gene are SGHTA and FQGTGA. This chain's CDR3 is CASSLEGTSGRREQFF. The CDR3, as DNA: TGTGCCAGCAGCTTAGAAGGGACTAGCGGGAGAAGGGAGCAGTTCTTC.

The genes are TRBV14 and TRBJ2-1; TRBD2 matches 11 bases. The CDR3 has 15 amino acids. V lost 3 bases, J lost 7 bases, and 5 bases stayed unmatched. The germline V gene has CDR1 SGHDN and CDR2 FVKESK. CDR3 sequence reads: CASSHSGRALNEQFF. The CDR3 DNA is TGTGCCAGCAGCCATAGCGGGAGGGCTTTAAATGAGCAGTTCTTC. Full variable domain (outside the CDR3, taken from reference TRBV14 and TRBJ2-1): EAGVTQFPSHSVIEKGQTVTLRCDPISGHDNLYWYRRVMGKEIKFLLHFVKESKQDESGMPNNRFLAERTGGTYSTLKVQPAELEDSGVYFCASSHSGRALNEQFFGPGTRLTVL.

The chain joins TRBV28 to TRBJ2-3; no definite D call. V gave up 6 bases and J gave up 3 bases, with 10 bases separating them. The CDR3 has 13 residues. Germline-derived CDR1 and CDR2 are MDHEN and SYDVKM. The CDR3: CASRGVNTDTQYF. The CDR3 DNA reads TGTGCCAGCAGGGGTGTGAATACAGATACGCAGTATTTT.

The chain employs TRBV7-9 and TRBJ1-1, with 12 bases fitting TRBD1. The length of the CDR3 is 15 residues. V gave up 3 bases and J gave up 7 bases; unmatched junction bases: 6. Looked up from germline, CDR1 is SEHNR and CDR2 is FQNEAQ (reference sequence). CDR3: CASSFSGQGASEAFF. CDR3 nucleotide sequence: TGTGCCAGCAGCTTTTCGGGACAGGGGGCCAGTGAAGCTTTCTTT. Complete variable domain (other parts from reference TRBV7-9 and TRBJ1-1): DTGVSQNPRHKITKRGQNVTFRCDPISEHNRLYWYRQTLGQGPEFLTYFQNEAQLEKSRLLSDRFSAERPKGSFSTLEIQRTEQGDSAMYLCASSFSGQGASEAFFGQGTRLTVV.

This clone appeared once. J is TRBJ1-2 and V is TRBV4-1, with TRBD1 identical over 8 bases. Germline loops: CDR1 MGHRA, CDR2 YSYEKL. Trimming removed 1 base from V and 6 bases from J; junction bases left unmatched: 7. This CDR3 is built from 15 residues. The CDR3 sequence is CASSQGTGPSDGYTF. The CDR3, as DNA: TGCGCCAGCAGCCAAGGGACAGGGCCAAGCGATGGCTACACCTTC.

The chain uses TRBV5-6 and TRBJ2-7; tentative D call: TRBD1 (6 bases). The CDR3 is 15 amino acids. The germline V gene encodes CDR1 SGHDT and CDR2 YYEEEE. With 3 bases removed from V and 0 bases from J, the gap between germline ends came to 13 bases. CDR3 in amino acids: CASSYSRDNSYEQYF. The CDR3 bases are TGTGCCAGCAGCTACTCCCGGGACAACTCCTACGAGCAGTACTTC.

The chain recombines TRBV5-8 with TRBJ2-7, with D unresolved. V gave up 4 bases and J gave up 5 bases, with 10 bases separating them. The CDR3 consists of 12 residues. CDR1 and CDR2 (germline): SGHTS, YDEGEE. CDR3: CASSRTDNEQYF. The CDR3 bases are TGTGCCAGCAGCCGAACCGACAACGAGCAGTACTTC.

This clone was detected only a few times. This chain uses TRBV7-9 with TRBJ1-1; 8 bases agree with TRBD1. The trim removed 1 base at V and 4 bases at J, leaving 8 bases unmatched. Germline V gene data show CDR1 as SEHNR and CDR2 as FQNEAQ (reference sequence). The length of the CDR3 is 16 residues. CDR3 sequence (DNA): TGTGCCAGCAGCTTAGTTCCAGGGGGCACGGGCACTGAAGCTTTCTTT. Its protein product is CASSLVPGGTGTEAFF.

A remark on this clone: The junction does not match germline at one end; this may be a read error. Different DNA sequences within this sample yield the same CDR3. The gene calls are TRBV29-1 and TRBJ1-3; D possibly corresponds to TRBD1 (6 bases). Germline V gene data show CDR1 as SQVTM and CDR2 as ANQGSEA. There are 14 residues in the CDR3. The CDR3 region is CSVAGHLSGNTIYF. The CDR3 DNA follows: TGCAGTGTTGCGGGACACCTCTCTGGAAACACCATATATTTT.

This chain connects TRBV27 to TRBJ2-3, with 10 bases matching TRBD2. The CDR3 is made up of 16 amino acids. V dropped 3 bases and J dropped 4; count of bases not matched to a gene: 7. Germline V CDR1 and CDR2: MNHEY, SMNVEV (reference sequence). The CDR3 reads CASSFLASGSSDTQYF. In DNA, the CDR3 is TGTGCCAGCAGTTTTTTGGCTAGCGGGAGTTCAGATACGCAGTATTTT.

The gene calls are TRBV5-4 and TRBJ2-3, with a weak D call TRBD2 (5 bases). Germline CDR1 and CDR2: SGHNT and YYREEE (reference sequence). The CDR3 is made up of 16 amino acids. V lost 4 bases and J lost 3, with 18 bases in between. In nucleotides, the CDR3 is TGTGCCAGCAGCCGTGAGGCTAGCTCTACGACAGATACGCAGTATTTT. Translating it yields CASSREASSTTDTQYF.

V usage is TRBV10-3 and J usage is TRBJ2-7, with D hard to call. CDR1 and CDR2 from the germline V gene are ENHRY and SYGVKD. Trimming shortened V by 10 bases and J by 5 bases, and 15 bases separated the two germline ends. CDR3 length: 12 amino acids. The CDR3 loop is CATAAQDHEQYF. CDR3 sequence (DNA): TGTGCCACTGCGGCCCAGGACCACGAGCAGTACTTC.

The chain is built from TRBV4-3 and TRBJ2-3; 14 nucleotides line up with TRBD2. V trimming: 1 base; J trimming: 7 bases; junction bases outside the gene matches: 1. CDR1 LGHNA and CDR2 YSLEER come from the germline V gene. The CDR3 runs 15 residues. The CDR3 region has the DNA TGCGCCAGCAGCCAAGGGACTAGCGGGAGGCATACGCAGTATTTT. This sequence encodes CASSQGTSGRHTQYF.

V is TRBV6-1 and J is TRBJ2-7, with 12 bases lining up with TRBD2. Per germline, CDR1 MNHNS and CDR2 SASEGT. The CDR3 runs to 17 residues. The J segment lost 2 bases and the V segment lost 3 bases, leaving 8 bases of the junction unmatched. As DNA, the CDR3 is TGTGCCAGCAGTGACAGGACTAGCGGGGAGAGGCCCTACGAGCAGTACTTC. As protein: CASSDRTSGERPYEQYF.

J is TRBJ2-2 and V is TRBV7-9, with 15 bases fitting TRBD2. Germline CDR1 is SEHNR and CDR2 is FQNEAQ (reference sequence). V was clipped by 5 bases and J by 0 bases; unmatched bases: 1. This CDR3 spans 17 amino acids. CDR3 coding DNA: TGTGCCAGCAGCCGGACTAGCGGGAGGGCGAACACCGGGGAGCTGTTTTTT. It yields the protein CASSRTSGRANTGELFF.

The V and J genes are TRBV2 and TRBJ2-7, with 7 nucleotides matching TRBD2. CDR1 and CDR2 (germline): SNHLY, FYNNEI. V trimming: 4 bases; J trimming: 4 bases; junction bases outside the gene matches: 7. The CDR3 is 14 amino acids. CDR3 protein: CASSVGGDAYEQYF. The CDR3 DNA reads as TGTGCCAGCAGTGTGGGAGGGGACGCGTACGAGCAGTACTTC. Looking up the rest from reference TRBV2 and TRBJ2-7 gives the full variable domain: EPEVTQTPSHQVTQMGQEVILRCVPISNHLYFYWYRQILGQKVEFLVSFYNNEISEKSEIFDDQFSVERPDGSNFTLKIRSTKLEDSAMYFCASSVGGDAYEQYFGPGTRLTVT.

The chain uses TRBV7-2 and TRBJ2-1, with 7 bases matching TRBD2. The CDR3 length is 15 residues. Germline loops: CDR1 SGHTA, CDR2 FQGNSA. V lost 2 bases and J lost 1; bases outside the gene matches: 2. CDR3 in DNA: TGTGCCAGCAGCTTAATAGCGGGTTCCTACAATGAGCAGTTCTTC. Translation: CASSLIAGSYNEQFF. Combining the CDR3 with reference TRBV7-2 and TRBJ2-1 gives the whole variable domain GAGVSQSPSNKVTEKGKDVELRCDPISGHTALYWYRQSLGQGLEFLIYFQGNSAPDKSGLPSDRFSAERTGGSVSTLTIQRTQQEDSAVYLCASSLIAGSYNEQFFGPGTRLTVL.

The rearrangement uses TRBV5-4 and TRBJ1-4; TRBD1 is a possible D gene (5 bases). Trimming left V 2 bases short and J 5 bases short, with 10 bases between. Germline assignment: CDR1 SGHNT and CDR2 YYREEE (reference sequence). This CDR3 spans 14 amino acids. The CDR3 DNA reads TGTGCCAGCAGCTTAGAGGGGTTAAATGAAAAACTGTTTTTT. As protein: CASSLEGLNEKLFF.

The gene calls are TRBV5-1 and TRBJ2-1; D might be TRBD2 (5 bases). Between the trimmed V and J ends, which lost 2 bases and 4 bases, there was a span of 10 bases. The CDR3 sequence is 14 residues long. CDR1 and CDR2 from the germline V gene are SGHRS and YFSETQ. The CDR3 sequence: CASSFLPGYNEQFF. CDR3 nucleotides: TGCGCCAGCAGCTTTCTGCCGGGGTACAATGAGCAGTTCTTC.

The V call is TRBV5-4, the J call TRBJ2-6; D is unclear. Looked up from germline, CDR1 is SGHNT and CDR2 is YYREEE (reference sequence). The CDR3 contains 14 residues. The V end lost 6 bases, the J end lost 2 bases, and 9 bases lay between the germline ends. The CDR3 region is CASTMDPGANVLTF. The CDR3 region has the DNA TGTGCCAGCACGATGGACCCTGGGGCCAACGTCCTGACTTTC.

The chain has TRBV5-5 and TRBJ2-7; 11 nucleotides agree with TRBD1. The CDR3 loop spans 15 amino acids. V lost 4 bases and J lost 7; bases outside the gene matches: 10. The germline V gene encodes CDR1 SGHKS and CDR2 YYEKEE (reference sequence). CDR3 in amino acids: CASSPGTGGSREQYF. The CDR3 bases are TGTGCCAGCAGCCCCGGGACAGGGGGAAGTAGAGAGCAGTACTTC. The entire variable domain, with the rest obtained from reference TRBV5-5 and TRBJ2-7, is as follows: DAGVTQSPTHLIKTRGQQVTLRCSPISGHKSVSWYQQVLGQGPQFIFQYYEKEERGRGNFPDRFSARQFPNYSSELNVNALLLGDSALYLCASSPGTGGSREQYFGPGTRLTVT.

The chain carries TRBV4-3 and TRBJ2-3; 10 positions match TRBD2. The V segment lost 0 bases and the J segment 4 bases; nucleotides outside the gene matches: 4. This CDR3 has 16 amino acids. Germline V gene sequence: CDR1 LGHNA, CDR2 YSLEER. CDR3 loop: CASSQDQAGGADTQYF. As DNA, the CDR3 is TGCGCCAGCAGCCAAGATCAAGCGGGAGGGGCAGATACGCAGTATTTT.

The sample holds a few counts of this clone. The genes are TRBV5-4 and TRBJ2-7, with 11 bases aligning to TRBD2. The CDR3 consists of 15 residues. The V segment lost 0 bases and the J segment 7 bases; nucleotides outside the gene matches: 6. CDR1 SGHNT and CDR2 YYREEE come from the germline V gene (reference sequence). The CDR3 bases are TGTGCCAGCAGCTTGGATAGCGGGAGGGCTAATGAGCAGTACTTC. It specifies CASSLDSGRANEQYF.

This chain uses TRBV5-1 with TRBJ1-4, with unresolved D. V dropped 5 bases and J dropped 0 bases, with 17 bases sitting between them. The length of the CDR3 is 17 residues. The V gene's germline CDR1 is SGHRS and CDR2 YFSETQ. The CDR3, as DNA: TGCGCCAGCAGGGGCAACGGACCGATACCAACTAATGAAAAACTGTTTTTT. The encoded protein is CASRGNGPIPTNEKLFF.

This chain links TRBV7-2 with TRBJ2-1; the match to TRBD2 covers 7 bases. The CDR3 is 15 amino acids. Germline V CDR1 and CDR2: SGHTA, FQGNSA. V was clipped by 3 bases and J by 4 bases; unmatched bases: 6. CDR3 loop: CASSFGTTLYNEQFF. CDR3 in DNA: TGTGCCAGCAGCTTCGGGACTACACTTTACAATGAGCAGTTCTTC.

This clone was detected only a few times. V gene TRBV19 combines with J gene TRBJ1-1; weak D call: TRBD1 (6 bases). The CDR3 has 16 residues. Trimming left V 5 bases short and J 4 bases short, with 20 bases between. Germline assignment: CDR1 LNHDA and CDR2 SQIVND (reference sequence). The CDR3 here is CASSRQGGGLGTEAFF. The CDR3 DNA follows: TGTGCCAGTAGTCGTCAGGGAGGGGGATTAGGCACTGAAGCTTTCTTT.

This chain links TRBV5-4 with TRBJ2-2, with a possible D match to TRBD2 (5 bases). Per germline, CDR1 SGHNT and CDR2 YYREEE (reference sequence). The CDR3 is 16 amino acids. Trimming removed 2 bases at V and 4 bases at J, with 15 bases between. CDR3: CASSFGSAQATGELFF. CDR3 coding DNA: TGTGCCAGCAGCTTCGGTAGCGCCCAGGCCACCGGGGAGCTGTTTTTT.